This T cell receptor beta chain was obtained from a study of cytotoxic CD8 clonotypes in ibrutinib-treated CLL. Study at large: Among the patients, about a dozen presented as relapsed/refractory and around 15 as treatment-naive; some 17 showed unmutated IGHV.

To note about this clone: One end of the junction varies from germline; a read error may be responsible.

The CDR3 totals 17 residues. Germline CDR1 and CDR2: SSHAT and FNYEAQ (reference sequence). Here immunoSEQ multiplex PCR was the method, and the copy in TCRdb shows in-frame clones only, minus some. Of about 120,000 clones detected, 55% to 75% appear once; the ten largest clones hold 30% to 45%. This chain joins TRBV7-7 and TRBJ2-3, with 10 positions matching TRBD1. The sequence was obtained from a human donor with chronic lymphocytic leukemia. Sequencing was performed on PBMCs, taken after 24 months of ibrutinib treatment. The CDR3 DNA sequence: TGTGCTAGCAGCCATCTACCCCAGGGACAGGGGCCAGATACGCAGTATTTT. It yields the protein CASSHLPQGQGPDTQYF.